A selection of T cell receptor beta chains follows, all from one sample in a study of radiotherapy plus CTLA-4 blockade in lung cancer. Only in-frame clones appear in the TCRdb table, and some are missing; sequencing was by immunoSEQ multiplex PCR. Here the sample spans about 49,000 clones, nearly 90% being singletons. This sample comprised peripheral blood, obtained from a patient treated with radiotherapy plus ipilimumab. All receptors derive from a human donor with non-small cell lung cancer whose response to radiotherapy plus ipilimumab could not be evaluated. Both conserved end residues are part of each CDR3. D genes are given only for firm matches. Only some rows state a clone size, as once, few, many or a class for expanded clones.

TGTGCCAGTAGTCTAAACTTCCGGGGGGTGAGCACAGATACGCAGTATTTT	CASSLNFRGVSTDTQYF	TRBD2	TRBV19	TRBJ2-3	-
TGTGCCAGCAGTCAAAATGCGGGTCAGCCCCAGCATTTT	CASSQNAGQPQHF	-	TRBV7-2	TRBJ1-5	-
TGTGCCAGCAGCCTTCGGGACAGGGCGGCTGAAGCTTTCTTT	CASSLRDRAAEAFF	TRBD1	TRBV5-4	TRBJ1-1	once
TGTGCCAGCAGGCCCGCCGGGACTAGCGCTAACACCGGGGAGCTGTTTTTT	CASRPAGTSANTGELFF	TRBD2	TRBV7-2	TRBJ2-2	once
TGTGCCAGCAGCAAAGAGGGGGCCCTTAGCTCCTACGAGCAGTACTTC	CASSKEGALSSYEQYF	-	TRBV21-1	TRBJ2-7	-
TGCGCCAGCAGCCAAGATACCTGGCCCAACCTCTACGAGCAGTACTTC	CASSQDTWPNLYEQYF	-	TRBV4-1	TRBJ2-7	-
TGTGCCAGCAGCTTTACAGGGAACACTGAAGCTTTCTTT	CASSFTGNTEAFF	-	TRBV5-8	TRBJ1-1	-
TGTGCCAGCAGGGACTTCTCCTACGAGCAGTACTTC	CASRDFSYEQYF	-	TRBV6-1	TRBJ2-7	few
TGTGCCAGCAGAAGGGGGCCGTCAGAGCAGTACTTC	CASRRGPSEQYF	TRBD1	TRBV6-5	TRBJ2-7	few
TGTGCCAGCAGGGTTGACAACTACAATGAGCAGTTCTTC	CASRVDNYNEQFF	-	TRBV6-1	TRBJ2-1	-
TGTGCCAGCTCAGATCCCATGGACAGGGGAGGATATGGCTACACCTTC	CASSDPMDRGGYGYTF	TRBD1	TRBV28	TRBJ1-2	once
TGTGCCAGCCTCAAGCCCCCGGGACTGTACAATGAGCAGTTCTTC	CASLKPPGLYNEQFF	-	TRBV21-1	TRBJ2-1	-
TGTGCCACCAGCAGACAGGGGATAACGGGGAATCAGCCCCAGCATTTT	CATSRQGITGNQPQHF	-	TRBV15	TRBJ1-5	-
TGTGCCATCAGGCCCTTCCAGGACACTCAAGCGGGCACTGAAGCTTTCTTT	CAIRPFQDTQAGTEAFF	-	TRBV10-3	TRBJ1-1	-
TGTGCCAGCAGTTCACAGGGGCTCAACACTGAAGCTTTCTTT	CASSSQGLNTEAFF	TRBD1	TRBV6-6	TRBJ1-1	-
TGCGCCAGCAGCCAAGAGCCGGACGGGAGATTCTCTGGAAACACCATATATTTT	CASSQEPDGRFSGNTIYF	-	TRBV4-1	TRBJ1-3	-
TGTGCCAGCAGTAACCGGGACAGGTCTATTGGGGAGCTGTTTTTT	CASSNRDRSIGELFF	TRBD1	TRBV7-9	TRBJ2-2	-
TGCGCCAGCAGCTCAACTAGCGACCGCACAGATACGCAGTATTTT	CASSSTSDRTDTQYF	TRBD2	TRBV5-1	TRBJ2-3	few
TGTGCCAGCAGCTTAGGTCCGGGACAGGAGATCTCCTACGAGCAGTACTTC	CASSLGPGQEISYEQYF	TRBD1	TRBV7-8	TRBJ2-7	few
TGTGCCAGCAGTGGGGACAGGCAGACCCAGTACTTC	CASSGDRQTQYF	TRBD1	TRBV2	TRBJ2-5	once
TGTGCCAGCAGCTTGAGGAGGTACCAGGCGGGGGGGCTGTACGAGCAGTACTTC	CASSLRRYQAGGLYEQYF	TRBD2	TRBV5-8	TRBJ2-7	-
TGTGCCAGCTCACCCGACAGGTGGCGGGAGACCCAGTACTTC	CASSPDRWRETQYF	-	TRBV18	TRBJ2-5	once
TGTGCCACCAGCCTTGGACTAGCGGGGGAAGATACGCAGTATTTT	CATSLGLAGEDTQYF	TRBD2	TRBV10-3	TRBJ2-3	few
TGTGCCAGCAGCTTGTGGGGGGTCACCTACAATGAGCAGTTCTTC	CASSLWGVTYNEQFF	-	TRBV5-6	TRBJ2-1	-
TGTGCCAGCAGCTGGACAGGGGCGAACACTGAAGCTTTCTTT	CASSWTGANTEAFF	TRBD1	TRBV5-4	TRBJ1-1	-